This T cell receptor beta chain was recovered during a study of blood T cells in healthy people across ages. Whole-study context: About one barcoded beta molecule per two T cells was the capture yield of template switching.

Every participating donor contributed roughly 11 milliliters of peripheral blood through a draw. Deletions cut 3 bases from V and 4 bases from J, with 14 bases between. The CDR3 covers 15 residues. Germline V gives CDR1 MNHNS, CDR2 SASEGT. Next came a second PCR, run for about 6 to 11 cycles, which used a sample-barcoded 5' primer along with a J-beta primer mix. TCRdb re-derived calls from the 5' RACE reads in MiXCR, one entry per CDR3 protein. The data contain 1.2 million to 1.5 million distinct CDR3 sequences, roughly 59% of them singletons. The sequenced material came from blood. This rearrangement joins TRBV6-1 to TRBJ2-3; D is perhaps TRBD1 or TRBD2 (6 bases each). This sequence was found in a man between 18 and 29 years old in good health. The CDR3 is CASSEGGLRADTQYF. For the CDR3, the DNA is TGTGCCAGCAGTGAGGGGGGCCTGAGGGCAGATACGCAGTATTTT.